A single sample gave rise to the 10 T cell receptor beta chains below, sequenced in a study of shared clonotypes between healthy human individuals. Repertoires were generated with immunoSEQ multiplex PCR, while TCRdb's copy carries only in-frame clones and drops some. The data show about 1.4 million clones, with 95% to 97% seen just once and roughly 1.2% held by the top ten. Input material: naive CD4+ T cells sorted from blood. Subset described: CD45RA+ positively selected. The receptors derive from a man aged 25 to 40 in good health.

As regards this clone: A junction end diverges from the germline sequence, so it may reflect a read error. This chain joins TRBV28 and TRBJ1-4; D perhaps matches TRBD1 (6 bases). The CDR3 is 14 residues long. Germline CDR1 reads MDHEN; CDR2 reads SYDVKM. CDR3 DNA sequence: TGTGCCAGCAGCTTATTCAGGGGTTCTGAAAAACTGTTTTTT. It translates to CASSLFRGSEKLFF.

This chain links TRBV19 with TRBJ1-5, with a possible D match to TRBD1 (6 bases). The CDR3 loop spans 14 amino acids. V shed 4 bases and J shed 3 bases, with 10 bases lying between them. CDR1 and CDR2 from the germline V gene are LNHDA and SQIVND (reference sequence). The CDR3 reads CASSTGGFNQPQHF. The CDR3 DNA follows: TGTGCCAGTAGTACGGGGGGCTTCAATCAGCCCCAGCATTTT.

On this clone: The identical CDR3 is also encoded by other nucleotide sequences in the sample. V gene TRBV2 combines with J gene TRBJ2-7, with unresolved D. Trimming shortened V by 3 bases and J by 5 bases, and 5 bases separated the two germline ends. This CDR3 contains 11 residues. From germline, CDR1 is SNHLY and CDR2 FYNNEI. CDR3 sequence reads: CASSDRDEQYF. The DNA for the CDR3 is TGTGCCAGCAGTGACAGAGACGAGCAGTACTTC. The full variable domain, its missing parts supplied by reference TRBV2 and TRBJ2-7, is EPEVTQTPSHQVTQMGQEVILRCVPISNHLYFYWYRQILGQKVEFLVSFYNNEISEKSEIFDDQFSVERPDGSNFTLKIRSTKLEDSAMYFCASSDRDEQYFGPGTRLTVT.

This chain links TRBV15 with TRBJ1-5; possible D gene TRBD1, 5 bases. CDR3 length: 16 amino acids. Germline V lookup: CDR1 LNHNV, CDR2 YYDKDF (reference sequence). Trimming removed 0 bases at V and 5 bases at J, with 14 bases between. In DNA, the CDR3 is TGTGCCACCAGCAGAGATTTCGGCCGGGGGGATCAGCCCCAGCATTTT. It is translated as CATSRDFGRGDQPQHF.

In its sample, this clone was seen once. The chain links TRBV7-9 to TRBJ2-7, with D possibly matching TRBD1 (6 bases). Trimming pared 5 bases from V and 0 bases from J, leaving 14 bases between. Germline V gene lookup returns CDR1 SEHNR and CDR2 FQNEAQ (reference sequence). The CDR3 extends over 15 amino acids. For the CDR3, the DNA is TGTGCCAGCAGCGAACCGACAGGTAGCTCCTACGAGCAGTACTTC. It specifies CASSEPTGSSYEQYF.

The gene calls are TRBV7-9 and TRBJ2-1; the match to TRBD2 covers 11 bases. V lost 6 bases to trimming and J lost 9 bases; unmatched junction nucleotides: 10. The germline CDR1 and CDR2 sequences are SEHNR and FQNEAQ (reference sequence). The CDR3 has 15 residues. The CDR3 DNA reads TGTGCCAGCAGGGAATTAGCGGGAGGGCAGGGTGAGCAGTTCTTC. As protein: CASRELAGGQGEQFF.

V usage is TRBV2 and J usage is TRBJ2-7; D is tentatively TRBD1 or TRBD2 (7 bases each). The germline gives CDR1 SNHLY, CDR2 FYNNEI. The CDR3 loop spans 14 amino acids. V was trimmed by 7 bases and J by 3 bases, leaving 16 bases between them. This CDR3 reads CASIPGGQIYEQYF. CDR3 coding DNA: TGTGCCAGCATCCCGGGGGGACAGATCTACGAGCAGTACTTC.

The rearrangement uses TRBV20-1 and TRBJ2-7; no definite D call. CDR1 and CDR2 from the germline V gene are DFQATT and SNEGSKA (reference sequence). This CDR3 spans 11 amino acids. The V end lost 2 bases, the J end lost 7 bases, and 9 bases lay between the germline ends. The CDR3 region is CSARFVREQYF. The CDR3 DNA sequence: TGCAGTGCTAGATTCGTCCGGGAGCAGTACTTC.

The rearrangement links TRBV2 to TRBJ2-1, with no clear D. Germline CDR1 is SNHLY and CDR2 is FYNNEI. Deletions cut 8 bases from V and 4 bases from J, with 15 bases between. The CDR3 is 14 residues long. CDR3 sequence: CASRADPSYNEQFF. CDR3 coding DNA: TGTGCCAGCCGGGCGGACCCCTCTTACAATGAGCAGTTCTTC.

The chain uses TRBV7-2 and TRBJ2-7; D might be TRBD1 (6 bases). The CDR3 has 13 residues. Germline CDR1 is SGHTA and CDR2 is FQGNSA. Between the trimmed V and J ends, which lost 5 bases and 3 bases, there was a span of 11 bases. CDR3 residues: CASSRRGRYEQYF. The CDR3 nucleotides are TGTGCCAGCAGCCGCAGGGGACGCTACGAGCAGTACTTC.